A single sample is the source of the 23 T cell receptor beta chains below, sequenced in a study of regulatory T cells in long-lasting Graves disease. The time point here: persistent/refractory GD, antithyroid drugs over 5 years with positive TRAb. From RNA extracted from PBMCs, the TCR library was made. Building of the TCR beta libraries involved iRepertoire HTBI primers and Arm-PCR of CDR3 regions. Each CDR3 protein is one row after TCRdb ran MiXCR on the multiplex PCR reads. The sample consists of 500,000 to 800,000 distinct CDR3 sequences, roughly 30% of them appearing once. Sequenced here: peripheral blood mononuclear cells (PBMCs), sampled when the disease was refractory, from a patient treated with antithyroid drugs. The receptors were gathered from a female donor with Graves disease.

This clonotype was counted at least ten times. The chain joins TRBV2 to TRBJ1-1; D possibly corresponds to TRBD1 (6 bases). The V end lost 8 bases, the J end lost 2 bases, and 18 bases lay between the germline ends. Germline CDR1 SNHLY, CDR2 FYNNEI. The CDR3 sequence is 15 residues long. The CDR3 here is CASRYSTGSNTEAFF. The CDR3 nucleotides are TGTGCCAGCCGGTACTCGACAGGATCTAACACTGAAGCTTTCTTT.

V is TRBV20-1 and J is TRBJ1-5, with a tentative D call TRBD1 (6 bases). Trimming cost V 5 bases and J 2 bases, with 13 bases left between them. Germline-derived CDR1 and CDR2 are DFQATT and SNEGSKA (reference sequence). The CDR3 runs 14 residues. CDR3 region: CSAARGSRNQPQHF. The CDR3 DNA is TGCAGTGCTGCCAGGGGAAGTCGCAATCAGCCCCAGCATTTT.

This clonotype was detected ten times or more. The rearrangement uses TRBV28 and TRBJ1-2; 10 bases line up with TRBD1. CDR3 length: 14 amino acids. The J segment lost 4 bases and the V segment lost 6 bases, leaving 5 bases of the junction unmatched. The germline V gene encodes CDR1 MDHEN and CDR2 SYDVKM. CDR3 bases: TGTGCCAGCAGGGGACAGGGGCTGGCCTATGGCTACACCTTC. It yields the protein CASRGQGLAYGYTF.

The chain is built from TRBV2 and TRBJ2-7; 9 bases match TRBD1. Germline CDR1 SNHLY, CDR2 FYNNEI. The V gene end was trimmed by 6 bases and the J gene end by 5 bases; junction bases not matched to a gene: 5. The CDR3 length is 13 residues. CDR3 nucleotides: TGTGCCAGCAGATTTGGGACAGGGAACGAGCAGTACTTC. Translation: CASRFGTGNEQYF.

The table lists this clonotype with a few counts. The chain joins TRBV15 to TRBJ1-1; no definite D call. Per the germline V gene, CDR1 is LNHNV and CDR2 is YYDKDF (reference sequence). The CDR3 contains 13 residues. Trimming took 1 base from V and 1 from J, leaving 4 bases between them. For the CDR3, the DNA is TGTGCCACCAGCAGAGGTCCGAACACTGAAGCTTTCTTT. This encodes CATSRGPNTEAFF.

The genes are TRBV6-1 and TRBJ2-7; D not resolved. CDR1 and CDR2 (germline): MNHNS, SASEGT. Trimming stripped 1 base from V and 5 bases from J, with 6 bases between. The CDR3 runs 12 residues. In DNA form, the CDR3 reads TGTGCCAGCAGTGAAGGCGGCCACGAGCAGTACTTC. Its translation: CASSEGGHEQYF.

The J gene is TRBJ1-2, the V gene TRBV12-3 or TRBV12-4; 7 nucleotides match TRBD1. Unmatched junction bases numbered 17, after V lost 6 bases and J lost 4 bases. The length of the CDR3 is 17 residues. DNA for the CDR3: TGTGCCAGCAGCCAGGGGGGGTGGGGGGCGACATTCTATGGCTACACCTTC. This codes for CASSQGGWGATFYGYTF.

Only a few counts were recorded for this clonotype. This may come from a read error, since a much larger clone is one base off. The rearrangement links TRBV12-5 to TRBJ1-2; no definite D call. V was shortened by 3 bases and J by 1 base, with 3 bases between the two germline ends. Germline V lookup: CDR1 LGHNT, CDR2 FRNRAP. This CDR3 contains 12 residues. CDR3: CASGFNNYGYTF. For the CDR3, the DNA is TGTGCTAGTGGTTTTAATAACTATGGCTACACCTTC. The full variable domain, completed using reference TRBV12-5 and TRBJ1-2, is DARVTQTPRHKVTEMGQEVTMRCQPILGHNTVFWYRQTMMQGLELLAYFRNRAPLDDSGMPKDRFSAEMPDATLATLKIQPSEPRDSAVYFCASGFNNYGYTFGSGTRLTVV.

This clonotype showed up many times. V and J are TRBV28 and TRBJ1-2; TRBD1 is a possible D gene (5 bases). Trimming removed 3 bases from V and 5 bases from J, with 13 bases in between. This CDR3 spans 14 amino acids. CDR1 and CDR2 from the germline V gene are MDHEN and SYDVKM. Here the CDR3 reads CASSFPGGNYGYTF. Here the CDR3 DNA reads TGTGCCAGCAGTTTCCCGGGGGGGAATTATGGCTACACCTTC.

This clonotype appeared a few times. The chain employs TRBV6-2 or TRBV6-3 and TRBJ1-4; D is perhaps TRBD1 (6 bases). Germline V gives CDR1 MNHEY, CDR2 SVGEGT. This CDR3 region has 13 residues. V dropped 5 bases and J dropped 8 bases, with 12 bases sitting between them. The CDR3 sequence is CASSNRVGEKLFF. In DNA, the CDR3 is TGTGCCAGCAGTAACAGGGTAGGGGAAAAACTGTTTTTT.

This clonotype was detected a few times. V is TRBV6-1 and J is TRBJ1-1; D perhaps matches TRBD1 (6 bases). The CDR3 has 14 amino acids. Trimming removed 3 bases at V and 4 bases at J, with 12 bases between. Germline lookup yields CDR1 MNHNS and CDR2 SASEGT. Here the CDR3 DNA reads TGTGCCAGCAGTGATTCCAGGGGAGTCACTGAAGCTTTCTTT. It yields the protein CASSDSRGVTEAFF.

The gene calls are TRBV19 and TRBJ1-4; unclear D gene. Germline lookup yields CDR1 LNHDA and CDR2 SQIVND (reference sequence). V lost 9 bases and J 8 bases, leaving 13 bases between the germline ends. The CDR3 length is 12 residues. For the CDR3, the DNA is TGTGCCAGCGCGGGGTCGCGGGAAAAACTGTTTTTT. Its protein is CASAGSREKLFF.

In its sample, this clonotype was seen a few times. V and J are TRBV29-1 and TRBJ1-4; tentatively, D is TRBD1 (6 bases). Per the germline V gene, CDR1 is SQVTM and CDR2 is ANQGSEA. The CDR3 runs to 14 residues. Deletions cut 5 bases from V and 6 bases from J, with 16 bases between. The CDR3, as DNA: TGCAGCGTTCCTCTGACAGGCACTCATGAAAAACTGTTTTTT. Its protein product is CSVPLTGTHEKLFF.

Only a few counts were recorded for this clonotype. The chain links TRBV19 to TRBJ1-1, with 8 bases aligning to TRBD1. Losses at the gene ends were 2 bases for V and 4 bases for J; bases not matched to a gene: 0. The CDR3 length is 13 residues. Germline V CDR1 and CDR2: LNHDA, SQIVND (reference sequence). The CDR3 DNA follows: TGTGCCAGTAGTATACAGGGGGCCACTGAAGCTTTCTTT. This encodes CASSIQGATEAFF. The entire variable domain, with the rest obtained from reference TRBV19 and TRBJ1-1, is as follows: DGGITQSPKYLFRKEGQNVTLSCEQNLNHDAMYWYRQDPGQGLRLIYYSQIVNDFQKGDIAEGYSVSREKKESFPLTVTSAQKNPTAFYLCASSIQGATEAFFGQGTRLTVV.

There are a few counts of this clonotype. The chain employs TRBV7-2 and TRBJ2-5; 10 positions match TRBD2. The CDR3 consists of 16 residues. J lost 0 bases, V lost 2 bases, and 3 bases had no gene match. CDR1 and CDR2 from the germline V gene are SGHTA and FQGNSA. CDR3 sequence (DNA): TGTGCCAGCAGCTTATTAGGACTAGCGGACCAAGAGACCCAGTACTTC. Residues: CASSLLGLADQETQYF.

V usage is TRBV6-1 and J usage is TRBJ2-7; D is possibly TRBD2 (6 bases). Germline V gives CDR1 MNHNS, CDR2 SASEGT. This CDR3 comprises 15 residues. Trimming left V 4 bases short and J 3 bases short, with 16 bases between. CDR3 nucleotide sequence: TGTGCCAGCAGTGGGGGGACTTTAGAGGGCTACGAGCAGTACTTC. Translated: CASSGGTLEGYEQYF.

This clonotype has ten or more counts. The CDR3 sequence is CASSLDGLAGVYEQYF. CDR3 nucleotide sequence: TGTGCCAGCAGTTTAGATGGTCTAGCGGGAGTCTACGAGCAGTACTTC. The chain recombines TRBV12-3 or TRBV12-4 with TRBJ2-7, with 10 bases that match TRBD2. The V and J ends lost 1 base and 3 bases, in that order; junction bases with no gene match: 6. This CDR3 has 16 residues.

This clonotype was observed a few times. The chain recombines TRBV12-3 or TRBV12-4 with TRBJ2-3, with D unresolved. The CDR3 spans 14 residues. The V gene lost 2 bases and the J gene lost 6 bases, with 12 bases spanning the gap. DNA for the CDR3: TGTGCCAGCAGTTTATTTACCGTCGGGGATACGCAGTATTTT. It encodes CASSLFTVGDTQYF.

This clonotype was seen repeatedly, ten times or more. The rearrangement links TRBV11-2 to TRBJ1-1; D is unresolved. Per germline, CDR1 SGHAT and CDR2 FQNNGV. The V end lost 1 base, the J end lost 6 bases, and 12 bases lay between the germline ends. This CDR3 spans 14 amino acids. DNA for the CDR3: TGTGCCAGCAGCTTAGCCCAGATTACAGCTGAAGCTTTCTTT. This translates into CASSLAQITAEAFF. Full variable domain (remainder filled in from reference TRBV11-2 and TRBJ1-1): EAGVAQSPRYKIIEKRQSVAFWCNPISGHATLYWYQQILGQGPKLLIQFQNNGVVDDSQLPKDRFSAERLKGVDSTLKIQPAKLEDSAVYLCASSLAQITAEAFFGQGTRLTVV.

The chain joins TRBV5-1 to TRBJ1-1; D is undetermined. This CDR3 spans 16 amino acids. Trimming stripped 2 bases from V and 1 base from J, with 15 bases between. Germline V gives CDR1 SGHRS, CDR2 YFSETQ. The CDR3 loop is CASSFYPDGKNTEAFF. The CDR3 DNA follows: TGCGCCAGCAGCTTTTACCCAGACGGAAAGAACACTGAAGCTTTCTTT.

This clonotype was detected many times. The chain couples TRBV20-1 to TRBJ2-5, with a possible D match to TRBD1 (5 bases). Deletions cut 6 bases from V and 3 bases from J, with 11 bases between. Germline CDR1 DFQATT, CDR2 SNEGSKA (reference sequence). This CDR3 has 12 amino acids. Here the CDR3 reads CSASREKETQYF. In DNA, the CDR3 is TGCAGTGCAAGCAGGGAAAAAGAGACCCAGTACTTC.

V is TRBV20-1 and J is TRBJ2-5; 10 bases are shared with TRBD1. The CDR3 extends over 17 amino acids. The V gene's germline CDR1 is DFQATT and CDR2 SNEGSKA (reference sequence). Losses at the gene ends were 6 bases for V and 1 base for J; bases not matched to a gene: 14. The CDR3 is CSARHIPGQGIQETQYF. CDR3 nucleotide sequence: TGCAGTGCGCGTCATATTCCGGGACAGGGGATCCAAGAGACCCAGTACTTC.

V and J are TRBV3-1 and TRBJ2-7; 11 bases line up with TRBD2. CDR1 and CDR2 (germline): LGHDT, YNNKEL (reference sequence). Trimming cost V 1 base and J 3 bases; bases outside gene matches: 2. This CDR3 spans 15 amino acids. The CDR3 is CASSQGGLAGYEQYF. The CDR3 DNA reads as TGTGCCAGCAGCCAAGGAGGACTAGCGGGCTACGAGCAGTACTTC.